The 2 T cell receptor beta chains below all came from one sample that was sequenced in a study of cytomegalovirus exposure and HLA in healthy donors. PCR used 60 Vbeta primers and 13 Jbeta primers. Clones were sequenced by immunoSEQ multiplex PCR, and TCRdb holds only the in-frame ones, with some missing. Among approximately 190,000 clones listed, over 70% were seen once. The sequenced sample consisted of PBMCs. The receptors shown here come from a man aged 25-40 years in good health and CMV-seronegative.

V usage is TRBV6-5 and J usage is TRBJ1-2; 8 bases map to TRBD1. CDR3 length: 14 amino acids. J was trimmed by 4 bases and V by 5 bases; bases with no gene match: 6. Germline values: CDR1 MNHEY, CDR2 SVGAGI. Written as DNA, the CDR3 is TGTGCCAGCAGTCGGGACAGGCAGGGCTATGGCTACACCTTC. It specifies CASSRDRQGYGYTF.

The CDR3 coding sequence is TGTGCCAGCAGTGACCGGGATCAGCCCCAGCATTTT. Translation gives CASSDRDQPQHF. The chain carries TRBV6-1 and TRBJ1-5; D is unresolved. The CDR3 runs to 12 residues. Trimming removed 3 bases at V and 5 bases at J, with 5 bases between. Germline lookup yields CDR1 MNHNS and CDR2 SASEGT.